The clone carrying this T cell receptor beta chain appeared a few times. V lost 2 bases and J 0 bases, leaving 9 bases between the germline ends. The CDR3 is 15 residues long. CDR1 SGHNT and CDR2 YYREEE come from the germline V gene (reference sequence). Tregs were sorted as CD4+CD25+CD127-/low cells. MiXCR, run by TCRdb on the 5' RACE reads, gives a single entry per CDR3 protein. The sample consists of over 45,000 distinct CDR3 sequences, 26% of them appearing once. The rearrangement joins TRBV5-4 to TRBJ2-4, with a tentative D call TRBD1 (6 bases). The specimen sequenced was tumor-infiltrating Tregs sorted from the breast tumor. The TCR comes from a female donor with breast cancer. DNA for the CDR3: TGTGCCAGCAGCTTTGGGGGCGCAGCCAAAAACATTCAGTACTTC. It yields the protein CASSFGGAAKNIQYF.